What follows are 8 T cell receptor beta chains derived from one specimen sequenced in a study of blood T cell repertoires in COVID-19. Assay used: immunoSEQ multiplex PCR; TCRdb lists only in-frame clones, some missing. The sample lists about 310,000 clones; about nine tenths were seen once. Sequencing was done on a sample of peripheral blood. Source of these receptors: a woman in her twenties or thirties with COVID-19, enrolled during active disease.

The chain is built from TRBV4-1 and TRBJ2-1; TRBD2 might be the D (6 bases). This CDR3 spans 18 amino acids. Trimming left V 1 base short and J 3 bases short, with 19 bases between. Germline values: CDR1 MGHRA, CDR2 YSYEKL. CDR3 amino acids: CASSQVWSETRYYNEQFF. The CDR3 DNA sequence: TGCGCCAGCAGCCAAGTATGGTCCGAGACTAGATACTACAATGAGCAGTTCTTC.

The sample holds a few counts of this clone. The chain couples TRBV3-1 (or the pseudogene TRBV3-2) to TRBJ2-7; possibly TRBD1 for D (6 bases). This CDR3 is built from 13 residues. The V and J ends lost 4 bases and 2 bases respectively, with 9 bases between them. Germline lookup yields CDR1 LGHDT and CDR2 YNNKEL (reference sequence). The DNA for the CDR3 is TGTGCCAGCAGCCGGGACACCCCCTACGAGCAGTACTTC. Translating gives CASSRDTPYEQYF.

The rearrangement links TRBV19 to TRBJ1-5, with D unclear. This CDR3 comprises 14 residues. Germline V gene lookup returns CDR1 LNHDA and CDR2 SQIVND (reference sequence). V gave up 5 bases and J gave up 11 bases, with 19 bases separating them. The CDR3 loop is CASSFLGVDTAQHF. DNA of the CDR3: TGTGCCAGTAGTTTCCTCGGGGTCGACACAGCCCAGCATTTT.

This clone has ten or more counts. The CDR3 spells CAWGRLAVGGEQFF. DNA for the CDR3: TGTGCCTGGGGGCGACTGGCGGTAGGGGGTGAGCAGTTCTTC. The chain is built from TRBV30 and TRBJ2-1; D might be TRBD1 (6 bases). V dropped 5 bases and J dropped 9 bases, with 20 bases sitting between them. The CDR3 is 14 residues long. CDR1 and CDR2 from the germline V gene are GTSNPN and SVGIG (reference sequence).

V gene TRBV25-1 combines with J gene TRBJ2-6; no clear D. Trimming stripped 2 bases from V and 4 bases from J, with 9 bases between. From germline, CDR1 is MGHDK and CDR2 SYGVNS. This CDR3 has 15 residues. CDR3 loop: CASSEGGVGANVLTF. The CDR3 nucleotides are TGTGCCAGCAGTGAAGGCGGAGTCGGGGCCAACGTCCTGACTTTC.

The rearrangement links TRBV29-1 to TRBJ2-1; tentatively, D is TRBD1 (6 bases). Trimming cost V 1 base and J 4 bases, with 11 bases left between them. CDR1 is SQVTM, CDR2 ANQGSEA, per germline. The CDR3 runs to 14 residues. The CDR3 DNA is TGCAGCGTTGAAGTGTGGGGGCAGTACAATGAGCAGTTCTTC. Translated: CSVEVWGQYNEQFF.

This clone was observed a single time. The gene calls are TRBV6-2 or TRBV6-3 and TRBJ2-1; 7 bases line up with TRBD2. V shed 5 bases, J shed 0 bases, and the junction held 10 bases outside the gene matches. The CDR3 totals 17 residues. Looked up from germline, CDR1 is MNHEY and CDR2 is SVGEGT. Here the CDR3 DNA reads TGTGCCAGCAGTCAGCTAGCGGACCTTAGCTCCTACAATGAGCAGTTCTTC. This encodes CASSQLADLSSYNEQFF.

The rearrangement uses TRBV3-1 (or the pseudogene TRBV3-2) and TRBJ1-5, with D maybe TRBD1 (5 bases). CDR1 LGHDT and CDR2 YNNKEL come from the germline V gene (reference sequence). V lost 0 bases, J lost 3 bases, and 9 bases lay in between. The CDR3 is 15 residues long. CDR3 in DNA: TGTGCCAGCAGCCAAGATCTGACAGTCAATCAGCCCCAGCATTTT. It encodes CASSQDLTVNQPQHF.